The T cell receptor (beta chain) described here comes from a study of blood T cell repertoires in COVID-19 (TCRdb year 2020). Context from the whole study: Samples covering the acute and convalescent phases of COVID-19 were provided by collaborators in the United States, Italy and Spain. Where available, HLA class I and class II types were obtained from metadata supplied by the sample provider rather than from assay-based typing. A de-identified subject ID, COVID-19 status, age in years and sex were almost always included in the sample metadata. Deeply sampled blood TCRbeta repertoires from subjects exposed to, actively infected with, or recovered from COVID-19 were included in the dataset. The samples were drawn from the first 160 participants of the ongoing ImmuneRACE study and from over 950 subjects provided by 6 global collaborators. The material from the prospective study consisted of cDNA or gDNA derived from T cells, B-cell-depleted T cells, or PBMCs. The repertoires were released in a freely available public database meant as a resource for research on the immune response to SARS-CoV-2. What the authors observed across the whole study: How much clinical and demographic metadata was included differed by source and by participant, and the metadata was provided uncurated.

One collaborating source in Seattle enrolled patients while the patients were actively infected and followed the patients over time throughout the course of disease. Collaborating institutions collected whole blood in K2EDTA tubes following their own protocols. Collaborator samples were shipped for TCRbeta analysis as frozen whole blood, isolated PBMCs, or DNA extracted from either sample type. Concerning this clone: The antigen it binds to is not known. Per-base qualities were not stored, and no clone one base away is much larger.

The CDR3 runs 21 residues from the cysteine to the phenylalanine. Just CDR3 DNA is preserved here, 63 bases in frame from base 1. The immunoSEQ Assay, a bias-controlled multiplex PCR, was used to amplify TCRbeta CDR3 regions from genomic DNA. Regarding the original processing steps: Within the assay, amplification of reference gene primers was used to estimate how many nucleated cells each sample contained. To quantify the absolute abundance of each unique TCRbeta CDR3 rearrangement, sequence reads were collapsed and filtered. For each sample, productive Simpson clonality was calculated by taking the square root of Simpson's diversity index across productive rearrangements. Not all clones reach the TCRdb copy of this immuneACCESS table, which keeps in-frame sequences only. Checked studies attribute under half of the gap to unresolved V genes and leave the rest unexplained. The V and J calls and clone size come from that table; D and trimming were worked out from the DNA. The sample table shows approximately 300,000 clones, and around nine tenths are seen once. Jointly, the top ten make up about 11% of the sample.

Sequenced: peripheral blood. The chain employs TRBV21-1 and TRBJ2-7; TRBD2 is the table's D call and was not checked against the DNA. TRBV21-1 is a known pseudogene. The receptor was isolated from a woman in her 30s with COVID-19, enrolled during active disease. This receptor has the CDR3 CASSKEGGTTWGDDPYEQEYF. The nucleotide sequence is given as TGTGCCAGCAGCAAAGAGGGAGGAACCACGTGGGGGGATGACCCCTACGAGCAGGAGTACTTC.